This TCR beta chain was observed in a study of T cells after yellow fever vaccination. General study findings and limits: A weaker secondary response peaked on day 5, the primary on day 15.

Universal primer sites and UMIs were introduced during 5'RACE template-switching synthesis of TCR cDNA. TCRdb called the 5' RACE reads again in MiXCR, with one record for every CDR3 protein. The data show roughly 350,000 distinct CDR3 sequences, over 4% seen once. With 3 bases clipped from V and 4 bases from J, the junction kept 7 bases outside the gene matches. The germline gives CDR1 SGHVS, CDR2 FNYEAQ. CDR3 size: 15 residues. This clonotype turned up a few times. What it binds is not known. This receptor was taken from a man between 18 and 35 years old who received the YFV17D yellow fever vaccine. This sequence joins TRBV7-6 and TRBJ2-3, with 7 bases aligning to TRBD2. This specimen was PBMCs, taken 5 days after the yellow fever booster vaccination. The CDR3 region is CASSFTGGVPDTQYF. CDR3 coding DNA: TGTGCCAGCAGCTTTACGGGAGGCGTCCCAGATACGCAGTATTTT. The full variable domain, with the rest looked up from reference TRBV7-6 and TRBJ2-3, is GAGVSQSPRYKVTKRGQDVALRCDPISGHVSLYWYRQALGQGPEFLTYFNYEAQQDKSGLPNDRFSAERPEGSISTLTIQRTEQRDSAMYRCASSFTGGVPDTQYFGPGTRLTVL.